The subject of this entry is one T cell receptor beta chain. Its antigen remains unknown. This specimen belongs to a study of T-cell reconstitution after alpha-beta-depleted transplantation in children. Overall study findings and caveats: The study traced high day-60 TCRbeta diversity in some patients to surviving recipient T cells and thymic progenitors. Roughly two months post-transplant, alpha-beta T cells reportedly originated from several hundred graft clones that had expanded. Newly generated T cells supplied most T-cell counts and diversity one year post-transplant.

Unique molecular identifiers were incorporated during preparation of the TCRbeta library. One entry per CDR3 protein results from TCRdb running MiXCR on the PCR reads. The repertoire has hundreds of thousands of distinct CDR3 sequences, around 15% of them found once; the top ten carry about 41%. Germline trimming cut 3 bases from V and 1 base from J; bases unmatched to any gene: 16. This CDR3 is built from 20 residues. Sequenced material: PBMCs, mostly from graft donor cells, taken 360 days after TCRalphabeta/CD19-depleted stem cell transplant. The TCR sequence derives from a male patient between 2 and 10 years old who had a stem cell transplant for acute lymphoblastic leukemia, so the T cells may come from the graft donor. The chain has TRBV12-3 or TRBV12-4 and TRBJ1-2; TRBD1 matches 11 bases. CDR3 bases: TGTGCCAGCAGTTTCCGACCTCTCTGGACAGGGGGCGAAGTTAACTATGGCTACACCTTC. Protein: CASSFRPLWTGGEVNYGYTF.